A single TCR beta chain is shown here with its context. Antigen specificity is unknown. This specimen comes from a study of T cell repertoires in cytomegalovirus infection. Study results and caveats: There were HLA-C-restricted CMV-specific TCR beta clonotypes dominating the ex vivo response.

The CDR3 contains 13 residues. From germline, CDR1 is SQVTM and CDR2 ANQGSEA. Trimming removed 4 bases from V and 5 bases from J, with 13 bases in between. TCRdb itself ran the reads through MiXCR, one entry per CDR3 protein. The table has approximately 470,000 distinct CDR3 sequences, under 55% seen once. This sequence joins TRBV29-1 and TRBJ2-3, with D possibly matching TRBD2 (5 bases). This specimen was cultured PBMCs, taken from culture after CMV antigen stimulation. This receptor was identified in a human donor in good health (CMV status not recorded). Some clones in this sample may be carry-over from other donors' samples. CDR3 bases: TGCAGCGTTGGTGAGGGCGAAAAAGATACGCAGTATTTT. Translation: CSVGEGEKDTQYF.